This T cell receptor (beta chain) was recorded in a study of quantifying T cell responses using KT2 cells. Study details: RNA was reverse transcribed with TCR alpha and beta constant-region primers.

The cDNA 3' end received a ligated oligonucleotide with a UMI. An equimolar mix of RC1.1 and RC1.2 primed the beta chain across TRBC1 and TRBC2. MiXCR, run by TCRdb on the UMI-ligation and nested PCR reads, gives a single entry per CDR3 protein. The table has around 44,000 distinct CDR3 sequences, 17% seen once. Germline CDR1 reads LNHDA; CDR2 reads SQIVND (reference sequence). V was pared by 5 bases and J by 8 bases, with 18 bases between. The length of the CDR3 is 15 residues. Findings of the study overall: Counts of KT2 alpha and beta sequences rose linearly with the number of KT2 cells added. Very high KT2 spike-in numbers caused saturation in KT2 sequence detection.

Unfractionated PBMC were spiked with known numbers of KT2 clone cells. This clonotype has ten or more counts. Its cognate antigen is unknown. The chain has TRBV19 and TRBJ1-4; a weak D match, TRBD1 (6 bases). The sequence was collected from a human donor. The specimen sequenced was PBMCs spiked with cells of the T cell clone KT2. The CDR3 nucleotides are TGTGCCAGTAGTTTTCCGGGACATCAAGTAGAAAAACTGTTTTTT. The encoded protein is CASSFPGHQVEKLFF.